This T cell receptor beta chain originates from a study of blood T cell repertoires in COVID-19. About the study: The analysed material was cDNA or gDNA that came from T cells, B-cell-depleted T cells, or PBMCs.

The method was immunoSEQ multiplex PCR; TCRdb's version includes in-frame clones alone and lacks a portion of them. The table has about 56,000 clones, roughly 86% seen once. Germline V gene data show CDR1 as KGHSY and CDR2 as FQNENV. V was clipped by 2 bases and J by 2 bases, with 12 bases between them. The CDR3 covers 15 residues. This chain links TRBV16 with TRBJ1-2, with D uncertain. The sequenced sample was peripheral blood. This TCR was recovered from a woman of 80 years or more with acute or convalescent COVID-19. The CDR3 region is CASSQTSEANYGYTF. CDR3 in DNA: TGTGCCAGCAGCCAAACCTCAGAGGCCAACTATGGCTACACCTTC. Together with reference TRBV16 and TRBJ1-2, the CDR3 gives the full variable domain: GEEVAQTPKHLVRGEGQKAKLYCAPIKGHSYVFWYQQVLKNEFKFLISFQNENVFDETGMPKERFSAKCLPNSPCSLEIQATKLEDSAVYFCASSQTSEANYGYTFGSGTRLTVV.